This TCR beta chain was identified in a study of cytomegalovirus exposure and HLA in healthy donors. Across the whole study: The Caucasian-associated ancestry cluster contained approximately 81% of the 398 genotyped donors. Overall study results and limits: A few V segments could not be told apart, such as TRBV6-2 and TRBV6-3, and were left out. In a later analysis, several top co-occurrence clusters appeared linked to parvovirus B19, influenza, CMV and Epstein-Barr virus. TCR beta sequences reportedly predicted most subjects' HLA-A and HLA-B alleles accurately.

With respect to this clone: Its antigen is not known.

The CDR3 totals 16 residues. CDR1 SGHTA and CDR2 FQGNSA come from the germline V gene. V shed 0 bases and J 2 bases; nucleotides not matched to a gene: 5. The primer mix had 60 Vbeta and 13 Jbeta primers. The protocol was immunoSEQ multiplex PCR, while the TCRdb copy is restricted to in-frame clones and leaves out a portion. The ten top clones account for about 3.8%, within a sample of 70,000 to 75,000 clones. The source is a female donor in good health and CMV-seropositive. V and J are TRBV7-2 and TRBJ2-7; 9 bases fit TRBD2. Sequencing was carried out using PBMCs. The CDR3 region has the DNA TGTGCCAGCAGCTTAGCGCCTAGCGGGGTTACCTACGAGCAGTACTTC. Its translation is CASSLAPSGVTYEQYF.